These 21 T cell receptor beta chains came from one sample sequenced in a study of shared clonotypes between healthy human individuals (dated by TCRdb to the early 2020s). To prepare the library, the immunoSEQ multiplex PCR assay was applied. Held by TCRdb, this immuneACCESS table contains in-frame sequences only and omits some clones. Under half of the omission traces to an unresolved V gene where checked; the cause of the rest is unknown. This sample is represented by 2,500,000 or so clones; 90% to 95% of them were singletons. The ten top clones hold about 0.34% of the sample. Sequences were obtained from naive CD4+ T cells from PBMCs. Reading the label with the study, this specimen's cell subset or site is: CD45RA+ positively selected. These receptors were taken from a man younger than 35 in good health. Some clones in this sample may be carry-over from other donors' samples.

V usage is TRBV15 and J usage is TRBJ2-4; weak D call: TRBD2 (6 bases). The CDR3 runs 20 residues. In germline, CDR1 is LNHNV, CDR2 YYDKDF (reference sequence). The ends were cut back, 5 bases at V and 0 bases at J, with 26 bases in the middle. The CDR3 loop is CATSPRGGTFAHLAKNIQYF. CDR3 in DNA: TGTGCCACCAGCCCCCGAGGCGGGACGTTTGCACACCTAGCCAAAAACATTCAGTACTTC.

V usage is TRBV28 and J usage is TRBJ2-1; maybe TRBD2 (5 bases). The ends were cut back, 7 bases at V and 10 bases at J, with 26 bases in the middle. This CDR3 is 16 amino acids long. Per germline, CDR1 MDHEN and CDR2 SYDVKM. The CDR3 reads CASTLGSGGRFREQFF. The DNA of the CDR3 is TGTGCCAGCACCCTAGGGTCTGGCGGGCGTTTCAGGGAGCAGTTCTTC.

The V gene is TRBV11-3, the J gene TRBJ2-1; a possible D gene is TRBD1 (6 bases). Trimming left V 5 bases short and J 8 bases short, with 16 bases between. The germline CDR1 and CDR2 sequences are SGHNT and YENEEA. This CDR3 contains 14 residues. In DNA, the CDR3 is TGTGCCAGCAGCAAGGACAGACCTGGGGATGAGCAGTTCTTC. Amino acid sequence: CASSKDRPGDEQFF.

This clone was seen a single time. CDR3 coding DNA: TGCGCCAGCAGCTTGAATACGGGAGTGGGTACGCAGTATTTT. Translating gives CASSLNTGVGTQYF. The chain employs TRBV5-1 and TRBJ2-3, with D perhaps matching TRBD2 (6 bases). The CDR3 consists of 14 residues. Germline CDR1 SGHRS, CDR2 YFSETQ. V lost 1 base to trimming and J lost 8 bases, with 14 bases between them.

The J gene is TRBJ2-5, the V gene TRBV28; 8 bases match TRBD2. Per germline, CDR1 MDHEN and CDR2 SYDVKM. The length of the CDR3 is 15 residues. V trimming: 2 bases; J trimming: 5 bases; junction bases outside the gene matches: 7. CDR3 nucleotide sequence: TGTGCCAGCAGTTTAGACGCGGGGGGCGTCGAGACCCAGTACTTC. This sequence encodes CASSLDAGGVETQYF.

This chain joins TRBV4-2 and TRBJ1-2; TRBD1 matches 7 bases. This CDR3 contains 13 residues. Germline CDR1 LGHNA, CDR2 YNFKEQ. With V trimmed by 3 bases and J by 6 bases, 4 bases remained unmatched. The CDR3 coding sequence is TGTGCCAGCAGCCAGCGAACAGGGGATGGCTACACCTTC. Translation: CASSQRTGDGYTF.

Worth noting for this clone: This sample includes further DNA sequences coding for the same CDR3. This chain links TRBV20-1 with TRBJ2-1; possibly TRBD1 for D (6 bases). Germline CDR1 reads DFQATT; CDR2 reads SNEGSKA (reference sequence). The CDR3 sequence is 11 residues long. Trimming cost V 5 bases and J 6 bases, with 8 bases left between them. DNA of the CDR3: TGCAGTGCTCCAGGGGTCAATGAGCAGTTCTTC. It is translated as CSAPGVNEQFF.

The rearrangement uses TRBV27 and TRBJ2-7; D not certain. Trimming pared 2 bases from V and 0 bases from J, leaving 11 bases between. CDR3 length: 15 residues. Germline lookup yields CDR1 MNHEY and CDR2 SMNVEV (reference sequence). CDR3 loop: CASSLRPESSYEQYF. Written as DNA, the CDR3 is TGTGCCAGCAGTTTAAGGCCGGAAAGCTCCTACGAGCAGTACTTC.

Concerning this clone: This same CDR3 is encoded by further DNA sequences in the sample. J is TRBJ1-5 and V is TRBV5-6; D perhaps matches TRBD1 (5 bases). The length of the CDR3 is 15 residues. V lost 0 bases, J lost 4 bases, and 11 bases lay in between. From germline, CDR1 is SGHDT and CDR2 YYEEEE. The DNA of the CDR3 is TGTGCCAGCAGCTTGGCGGGACGGTCGAATCAGCCCCAGCATTTT. Translated, it gives CASSLAGRSNQPQHF.

The chain is built from TRBV4-3 and TRBJ2-1; 9 nucleotides align to TRBD1. This CDR3 contains 13 residues. The V gene's germline CDR1 is LGHNA and CDR2 YSLEER. Trimming removed 2 bases from V and 11 bases from J; junction bases left unmatched: 4. The CDR3 coding sequence is TGCGCCAGCAGCCAACGACAGGGGGTGAAGCAGTTCTTC. It codes for CASSQRQGVKQFF.

The chain couples TRBV7-9 to TRBJ2-2; weak D call: TRBD1 (5 bases). The CDR3 loop spans 18 amino acids. CDR1 and CDR2 (germline): SEHNR, FQNEAQ (reference sequence). Trimming left V 5 bases short and J 6 bases short, with 25 bases between. The CDR3 loop reads CASSPSVSAGPSAGELFF. The CDR3 DNA reads TGTGCCAGCAGCCCTTCCGTGTCGGCAGGGCCTTCCGCCGGGGAGCTGTTTTTT.

The genes are TRBV28 and TRBJ1-5; the D is unclear. With 2 bases removed from V and 4 bases from J, the gap between germline ends came to 9 bases. Germline V CDR1 and CDR2: MDHEN, SYDVKM. The CDR3 runs 14 residues. The CDR3 protein is CASSLGSLNQPQHF. CDR3 nucleotides: TGTGCCAGCAGTTTAGGTTCCTTAAATCAGCCCCAGCATTTT.

A word on this clone: The same CDR3 arises from other DNA sequences in this sample as well. V gene TRBV7-2 combines with J gene TRBJ2-5; 9 nucleotides agree with TRBD1. The CDR3 runs to 14 residues. The V and J ends lost 1 base and 5 bases, in that order; junction bases with no gene match: 2. CDR1 is SGHTA, CDR2 FQGNSA, per germline. The CDR3 loop is CASSLDRGRETQYF. The CDR3 region has the DNA TGTGCCAGCAGCTTAGACAGGGGGCGTGAGACCCAGTACTTC.

CDR3 loop: CASSPRLAGGADTQYF. CDR3 in DNA: TGTGCCAGCAGCCCTCGACTAGCGGGAGGGGCAGATACGCAGTATTTT. This chain joins TRBV7-2 and TRBJ2-3; TRBD2 matches at 14 bases. With V trimmed by 5 bases and J by 4 bases, 5 bases remained unmatched. Germline CDR1 reads SGHTA; CDR2 reads FQGNSA. This CDR3 is built from 16 residues.

This chain joins TRBV18 and TRBJ2-7, with D perhaps matching TRBD2 (5 bases). Germline V gene data show CDR1 as KGHSH and CDR2 as LQKENI. The V end was cut by 4 bases, the J end by 3 bases, with 7 bases between. The CDR3 length is 12 residues. CDR3 in DNA: TGTGCCAGCTCACGGGAGTACTACGAGCAGTACTTC. Amino acids: CASSREYYEQYF.

This clone was seen once. The rearrangement links TRBV28 to TRBJ1-2, with D maybe TRBD1 (5 bases). The V end was cut by 6 bases, the J end by 8 bases, with 13 bases between. CDR3 length: 12 residues. Germline V gene lookup returns CDR1 MDHEN and CDR2 SYDVKM. The CDR3 protein is CASSLTREGYTF. The DNA of the CDR3 is TGTGCCAGCAGCCTTACCAGGGAAGGCTACACCTTC.

The rearrangement joins TRBV30 to TRBJ2-6; D not resolved. Germline V gene lookup returns CDR1 GTSNPN and CDR2 SVGIG (reference sequence). CDR3 size: 16 residues. The ends were cut back, 2 bases at V and 1 base at J, with 12 bases in the middle. The CDR3 here is CAWSLGSQSGANVLTF. CDR3 bases: TGTGCCTGGAGTTTAGGATCTCAATCTGGGGCCAACGTCCTGACTTTC.

The chain recombines TRBV6-6 with TRBJ1-2, with a tentative D call TRBD1 (6 bases). This CDR3 is 13 amino acids long. The V end was cut by 6 bases, the J end by 4 bases, with 12 bases between. Germline CDR1 is MNHNY and CDR2 is SVGAGI (reference sequence). CDR3 loop: CASSQDSPYGYTF. CDR3 nucleotide sequence: TGTGCCAGCAGCCAGGACAGCCCCTATGGCTACACCTTC.

To note about this clone: Other DNA variants within this sample encode the same CDR3. The gene calls are TRBV28 and TRBJ1-1; 9 positions match TRBD1. This CDR3 region has 14 residues. The junction had 4 bases not matched to a gene; V was cut back by 5 bases and J by 3 bases. Germline V lookup: CDR1 MDHEN, CDR2 SYDVKM. The CDR3 sequence is CASSPGTGHTEAFF. The CDR3 region has the DNA TGTGCCAGCAGTCCCGGGACAGGGCACACTGAAGCTTTCTTT.

In its sample, this clone was seen a few times. This CDR3 is also generated by other DNA sequences in the sample. V gene TRBV5-1 combines with J gene TRBJ1-3; 7 nucleotides align to TRBD1. The CDR3 runs 16 residues. Germline CDR1 SGHRS, CDR2 YFSETQ. The V gene end was trimmed by 4 bases and the J gene end by 0 bases; junction bases not matched to a gene: 7. The CDR3 sequence: CASSLGQARSGNTIYF. CDR3 bases: TGCGCCAGCAGCCTCGGACAGGCCCGCTCTGGAAACACCATATATTTT.

The chain has TRBV18 and TRBJ2-7, with TRBD2 as a possible D gene (5 bases). The V and J ends lost 2 bases and 3 bases respectively, with 11 bases between them. CDR3 length equals 14 residues. Germline loops: CDR1 KGHSH, CDR2 LQKENI. As DNA, the CDR3 is TGTGCCAGCTCACCAGGGGAGCGCATCTACGAGCAGTACTTC. Protein sequence: CASSPGERIYEQYF.